Listed below are T cell receptor beta chains from one sample, sequenced in a study of blood T cell repertoires in COVID-19. Generated by immunoSEQ multiplex PCR, the TCRdb table keeps only in-frame clones and is missing some. The table includes some 200,000 clones, roughly 89% detected once. Sequenced sample: peripheral blood. These receptors were obtained from a woman in her 70s with COVID-19, enrolled during active disease. Both conserved end residues are part of each CDR3. A D gene is named only where the DNA matches it firmly. Only some rows state a clone size, as once, few, many or a class for expanded clones.

v_gene,d_gene,abundance,j_gene,CDR3nt,CDR3aa
TRBV2,.,.,TRBJ1-3,TGTGCCAGCAGTGCTGGACAGAAGAACTCTGGAAACACCATATATTTT,CASSAGQKNSGNTIYF
TRBV3-1/TRBV3-2,TRBD1,.,TRBJ1-4,TGTGCCAGCAGCTCATCACAGGGGGCGAGGGGAAAACTGTTTTTT,CASSSSQGARGKLFF
TRBV18,TRBD1,.,TRBJ1-2,TGTGCCAGCTCACTCACAGACAGGGGAGATGGCTACACCTTC,CASSLTDRGDGYTF
TRBV18,.,few,TRBJ1-2,TGTGCCAGCTCACCACAGGACAGAGGGGTTGGCTACACCTTC,CASSPQDRGVGYTF
TRBV3-1/TRBV3-2,TRBD2,.,TRBJ2-1,TGTGCCAGCAGCCCCACCGCGGGAGGGTTAAATGAGCAGTTCTTC,CASSPTAGGLNEQFF
TRBV11-2,TRBD2,.,TRBJ2-2,TGTGCCAGCAGCTTAGTAGCTAGCGGGAGTATCGGGGAGCTGTTTTTT,CASSLVASGSIGELFF
TRBV12-5,.,.,TRBJ2-7,TGTGCTAGTGGTTTGTCCGGGGGACAGCAGTACTTC,CASGLSGGQQYF
TRBV4-3,.,few,TRBJ1-1,TGCGCCAGCAGCCAAGGGGGAGGCAGTTATTTCTCTGAAGCTTTCTTT,CASSQGGGSYFSEAFF
TRBV20-1,TRBD2,.,TRBJ2-3,TGCAGTGCTAGTCTAGCGGGAACAGATACGCAGTATTTT,CSASLAGTDTQYF
TRBV11-3,.,many,TRBJ1-2,TGTGCCAGCAGCTTAGTAATGAGTGGGGGGTTCGACTATGGCTACACCTTC,CASSLVMSGGFDYGYTF
TRBV28,TRBD2,few,TRBJ2-7,TGTGCCGCAGTAGCTAGCGGGAAACCCTACGAGCAGTACTTC,CAAVASGKPYEQYF
TRBV4-3,.,.,TRBJ2-2,TGCGCCAGCAGCCAAGATCTAGTTACGGCCCGCGGGGAGCTGTTTTTT,CASSQDLVTARGELFF
TRBV7-3,TRBD2,.,TRBJ2-2,TGTGCCAGCAGCTCCCGGACTAGCGGGAGGGGGGCCGGGGAGCTGTTTTTT,CASSSRTSGRGAGELFF
TRBV3-1/TRBV3-2,.,.,TRBJ1-5,TGTGCCAGCAGCCAGGACAGAGATCAGCCCCAGCATTTT,CASSQDRDQPQHF
TRBV28,.,few,TRBJ1-2,TGTGCCAGCAGTTTTTTGTCCTCGCGGTATGGCTACACCTTC,CASSFLSSRYGYTF
TRBV7-9,.,.,TRBJ2-3,TGTGCCAGCAGCTTGGGGGCAGCGACAGAGGATAGCACAGATACGCAGTATTTT,CASSLGAATEDSTDTQYF
TRBV19,TRBD1,.,TRBJ2-1,TGTGCCAGTACCATGGACAGGGACTCCTACAATGAGCAGTTCTTC,CASTMDRDSYNEQFF
TRBV4-1,.,.,TRBJ1-2,TGCGCCAGCAGCCAAGACAGGGGCGGGGGGAGAGATGGCTACACCTTC,CASSQDRGGGRDGYTF
TRBV5-8,TRBD2,.,TRBJ2-4,TGTGCCAGCAGTCCCCCTGGACTAGCGGGCCTCCTAGCCAAAAACATTCAGTACTTC,CASSPPGLAGLLAKNIQYF
TRBV18,.,.,TRBJ1-4,TGTGCCAGCTCACCTAAACAGCAGGGCAGGGTTGAAAAACTGTTTTTT,CASSPKQQGRVEKLFF
TRBV5-4,.,.,TRBJ2-5,TGTGCCAGCAGCTTGGTTGGCAGCGAAGAGACCCAGTACTTC,CASSLVGSEETQYF
TRBV19,TRBD1,.,TRBJ1-5,TGTGCCAGTAGTGGGACAGGGGGAGGCCAGCCCCAGCATTTT,CASSGTGGGQPQHF
TRBV11-3,.,.,TRBJ2-7,TGTGCCAGCAGCTTAGACGAAGCGTCCGGGCAGTACTTC,CASSLDEASGQYF
TRBV30,.,.,TRBJ1-4,TGTGCCTGGAGTGTTCCGGGGGGCGCAGAAAAACTGTTTTTT,CAWSVPGGAEKLFF
TRBV28,TRBD2,.,TRBJ2-7,TGTGCCAGCAGCCGGGGGGACGCGTGGCCTAGAGGCGAGCAGTACTTC,CASSRGDAWPRGEQYF
TRBV6-6,.,.,TRBJ2-3,TGTGCCAGCAGTGGATCTCCTAGTTTGTCCGACACAGATACGCAGTATTTT,CASSGSPSLSDTDTQYF
TRBV18,TRBD1,.,TRBJ1-5,TGTGCCAGCTCCTTCGACAGGGGGAATCAGCCCCAGCATTTT,CASSFDRGNQPQHF
TRBV27,.,few,TRBJ1-5,TGTGCCAGCAGTTTAGAGGTAGCGAATCAGCCCCAGCATTTT,CASSLEVANQPQHF
TRBV19,TRBD1,.,TRBJ1-2,TGTGCCAGTAGTAACCCCGGGACAGGTTATGGCTACACCTTC,CASSNPGTGYGYTF
TRBV24-1,.,.,TRBJ2-1,TGTGCCACCAGTACCGGGACAACCTACAATGAGCAGTTCTTC,CATSTGTTYNEQFF
TRBV11-2,TRBD2,.,TRBJ2-2,TGTGCCAGCAGGGTCACTAGCGGGAGGCCCGGGGAGCTGTTTTTT,CASRVTSGRPGELFF
TRBV18,.,once,TRBJ2-7,TGTGCCAGCTCACCAGGTCGGACAGTCGAGCAGTACTTC,CASSPGRTVEQYF
TRBV28,TRBD1,.,TRBJ1-5,TGTGCCAGCGCTTCAGGACAGGGAAATCAGCCCCAGCATTTT,CASASGQGNQPQHF
TRBV25-1,.,.,TRBJ2-7,TGTGCCAGCAGGGAAAGTGGAGTGTCCTACGAGCAGTACTTC,CASRESGVSYEQYF
TRBV6-5,.,.,TRBJ1-6,TGTGCCAGCAAACTATCAGGGGTAGCCCAATCACCCCTCCACTTT,CASKLSGVAQSPLHF